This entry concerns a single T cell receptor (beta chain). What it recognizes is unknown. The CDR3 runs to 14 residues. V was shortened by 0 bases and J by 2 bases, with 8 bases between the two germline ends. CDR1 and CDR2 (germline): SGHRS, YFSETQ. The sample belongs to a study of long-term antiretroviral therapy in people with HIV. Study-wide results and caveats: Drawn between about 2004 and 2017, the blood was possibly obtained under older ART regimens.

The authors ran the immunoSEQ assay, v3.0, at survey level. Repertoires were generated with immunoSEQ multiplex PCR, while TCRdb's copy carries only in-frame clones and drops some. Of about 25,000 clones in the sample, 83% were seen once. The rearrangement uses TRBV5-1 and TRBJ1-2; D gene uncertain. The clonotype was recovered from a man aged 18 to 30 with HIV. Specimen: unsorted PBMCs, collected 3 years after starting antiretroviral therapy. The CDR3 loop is CASSLGAENYGYTF. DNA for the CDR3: TGCGCCAGCAGCTTGGGGGCAGAAAACTATGGCTACACCTTC.